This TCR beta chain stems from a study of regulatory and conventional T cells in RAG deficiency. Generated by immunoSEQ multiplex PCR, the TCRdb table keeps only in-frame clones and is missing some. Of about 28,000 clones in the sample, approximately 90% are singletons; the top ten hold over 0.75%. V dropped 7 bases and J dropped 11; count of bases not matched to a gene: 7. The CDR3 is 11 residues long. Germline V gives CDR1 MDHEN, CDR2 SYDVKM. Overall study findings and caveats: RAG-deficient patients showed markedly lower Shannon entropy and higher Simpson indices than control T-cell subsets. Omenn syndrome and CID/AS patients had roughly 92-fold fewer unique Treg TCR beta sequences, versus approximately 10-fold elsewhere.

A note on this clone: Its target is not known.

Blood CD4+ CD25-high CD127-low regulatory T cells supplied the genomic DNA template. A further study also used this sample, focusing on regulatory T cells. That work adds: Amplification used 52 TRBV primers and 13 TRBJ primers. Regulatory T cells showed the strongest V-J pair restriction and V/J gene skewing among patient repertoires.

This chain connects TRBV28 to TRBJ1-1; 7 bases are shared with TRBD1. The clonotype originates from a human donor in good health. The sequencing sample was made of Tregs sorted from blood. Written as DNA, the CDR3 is TGTGCCAGCACCAAACAGGGGACGGCTTTCTTT. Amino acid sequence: CASTKQGTAFF.